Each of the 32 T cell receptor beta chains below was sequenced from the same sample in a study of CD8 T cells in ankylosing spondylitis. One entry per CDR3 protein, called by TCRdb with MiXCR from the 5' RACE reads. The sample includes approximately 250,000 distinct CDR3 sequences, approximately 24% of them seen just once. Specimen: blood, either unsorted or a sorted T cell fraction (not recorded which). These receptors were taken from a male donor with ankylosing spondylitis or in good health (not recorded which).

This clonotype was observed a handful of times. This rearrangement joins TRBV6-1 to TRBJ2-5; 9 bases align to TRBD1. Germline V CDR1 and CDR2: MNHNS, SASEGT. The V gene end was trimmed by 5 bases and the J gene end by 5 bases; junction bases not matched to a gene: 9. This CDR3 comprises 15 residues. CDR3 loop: CASSTGTGRLETQYF. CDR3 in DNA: TGTGCCAGCAGTACCGGGACAGGGCGTCTGGAGACCCAGTACTTC.

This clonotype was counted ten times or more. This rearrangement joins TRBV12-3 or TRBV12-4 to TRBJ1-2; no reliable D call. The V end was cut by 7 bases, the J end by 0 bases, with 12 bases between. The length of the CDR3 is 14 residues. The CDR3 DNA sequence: TGTGCCAGCATCCCTTTTGGGACTAACTATGGCTACACCTTC. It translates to CASIPFGTNYGYTF.

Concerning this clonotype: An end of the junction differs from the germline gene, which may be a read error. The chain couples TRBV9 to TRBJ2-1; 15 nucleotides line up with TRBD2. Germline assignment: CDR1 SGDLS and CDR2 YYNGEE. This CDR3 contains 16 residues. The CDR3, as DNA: TGTGCCAACAGCGTAGGGACTAGCGGGGGGAACAATGAGCAGTTCTTC. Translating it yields CANSVGTSGGNNEQFF. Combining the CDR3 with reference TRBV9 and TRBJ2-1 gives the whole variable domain DSGVTQTPKHLITATGQRVTLRCSPRSGDLSVYWYQQSLDQGLQFLIQYYNGEERAKGNILERFSAQQFPDLHSELNLSSLELGDSALYFCANSVGTSGGNNEQFFGPGTRLTVL.

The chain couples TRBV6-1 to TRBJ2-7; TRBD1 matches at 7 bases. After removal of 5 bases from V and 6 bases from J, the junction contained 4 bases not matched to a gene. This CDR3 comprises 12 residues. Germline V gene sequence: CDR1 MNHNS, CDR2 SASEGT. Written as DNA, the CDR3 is TGTGCCAGCAGTCGACAGGGCCTCGAGCAGTACTTC. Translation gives CASSRQGLEQYF.

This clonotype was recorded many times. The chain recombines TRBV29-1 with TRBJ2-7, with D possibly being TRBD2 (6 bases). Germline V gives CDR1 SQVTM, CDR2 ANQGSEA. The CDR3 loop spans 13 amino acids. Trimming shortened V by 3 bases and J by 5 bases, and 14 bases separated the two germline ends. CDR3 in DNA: TGCAGCGTTGATGGTCAGGGCGGGGACGAGCAGTACTTC. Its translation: CSVDGQGGDEQYF.

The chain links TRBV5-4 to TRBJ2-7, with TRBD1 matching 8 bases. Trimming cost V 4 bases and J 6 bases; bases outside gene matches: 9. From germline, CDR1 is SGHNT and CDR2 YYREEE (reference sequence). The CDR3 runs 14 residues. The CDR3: CASSRTGFGGEQYF. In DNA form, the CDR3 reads TGTGCCAGCAGCCGGACAGGGTTCGGAGGCGAGCAGTACTTC.

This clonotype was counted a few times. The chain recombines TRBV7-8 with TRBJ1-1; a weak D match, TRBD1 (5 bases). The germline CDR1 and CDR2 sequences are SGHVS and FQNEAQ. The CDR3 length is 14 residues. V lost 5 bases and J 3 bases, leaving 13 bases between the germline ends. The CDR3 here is CASSPREDYTEAFF. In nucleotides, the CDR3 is TGTGCCAGCAGCCCCAGGGAGGACTACACTGAAGCTTTCTTT.

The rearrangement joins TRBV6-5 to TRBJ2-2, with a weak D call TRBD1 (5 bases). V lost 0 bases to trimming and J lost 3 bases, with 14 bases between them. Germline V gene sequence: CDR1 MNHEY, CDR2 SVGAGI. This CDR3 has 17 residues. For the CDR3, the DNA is TGTGCCAGCAGTTACTCGTGGGGCCCGACTTACACCGGGGAGCTGTTTTTT. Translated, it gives CASSYSWGPTYTGELFF.

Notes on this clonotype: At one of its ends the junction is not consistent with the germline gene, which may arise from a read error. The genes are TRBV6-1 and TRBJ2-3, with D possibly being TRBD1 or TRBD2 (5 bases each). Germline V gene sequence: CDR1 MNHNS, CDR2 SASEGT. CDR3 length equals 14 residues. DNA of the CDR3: TGTGTCAGCCATAATCCGGGGCGCACAGATACGCAGTATTTT. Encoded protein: CVSHNPGRTDTQYF.

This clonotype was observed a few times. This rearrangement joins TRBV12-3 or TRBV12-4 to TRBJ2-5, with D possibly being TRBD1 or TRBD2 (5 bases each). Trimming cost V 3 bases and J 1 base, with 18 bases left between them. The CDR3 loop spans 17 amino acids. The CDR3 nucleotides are TGTGCCAGCAGTTTGAGGGACGGTGTGTGGGCCCAAGAGACCCAGTACTTC. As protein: CASSLRDGVWAQETQYF.

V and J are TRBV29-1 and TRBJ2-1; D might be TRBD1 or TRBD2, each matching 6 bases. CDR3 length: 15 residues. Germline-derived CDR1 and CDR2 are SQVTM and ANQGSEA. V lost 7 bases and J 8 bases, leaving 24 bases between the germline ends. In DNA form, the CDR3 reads TGCAGCGACCTCAGCGAGGGGGGCCGGGCCGATGAGCAGTTCTTC. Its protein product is CSDLSEGGRADEQFF.

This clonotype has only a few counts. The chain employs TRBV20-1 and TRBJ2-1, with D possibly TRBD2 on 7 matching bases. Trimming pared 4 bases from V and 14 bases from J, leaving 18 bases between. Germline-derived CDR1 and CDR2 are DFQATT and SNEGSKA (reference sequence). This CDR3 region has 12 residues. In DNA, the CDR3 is TGCAGTGCTATACCAAGGGGGGGTAAGGAGTTCTTC. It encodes CSAIPRGGKEFF.

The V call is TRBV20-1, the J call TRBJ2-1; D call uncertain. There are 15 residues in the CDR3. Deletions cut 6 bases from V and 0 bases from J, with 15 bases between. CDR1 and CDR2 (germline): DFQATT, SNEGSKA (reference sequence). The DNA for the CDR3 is TGCAGTGCCAATCCAGCGCTGAGCTCCTACAATGAGCAGTTCTTC. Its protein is CSANPALSSYNEQFF.

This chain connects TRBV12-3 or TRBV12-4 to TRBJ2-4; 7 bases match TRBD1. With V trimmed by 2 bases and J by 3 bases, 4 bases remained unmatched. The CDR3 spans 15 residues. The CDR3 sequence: CASSLTGVGKNIQYF. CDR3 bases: TGTGCCAGCAGTTTAACAGGGGTGGGCAAAAACATTCAGTACTTC.

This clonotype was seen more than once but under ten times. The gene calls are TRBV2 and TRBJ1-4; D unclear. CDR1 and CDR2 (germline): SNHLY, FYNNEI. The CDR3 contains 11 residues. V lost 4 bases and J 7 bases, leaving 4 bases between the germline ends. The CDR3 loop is CASSVAEKLFF. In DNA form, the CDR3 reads TGTGCCAGCAGTGTAGCTGAAAAACTGTTTTTT.

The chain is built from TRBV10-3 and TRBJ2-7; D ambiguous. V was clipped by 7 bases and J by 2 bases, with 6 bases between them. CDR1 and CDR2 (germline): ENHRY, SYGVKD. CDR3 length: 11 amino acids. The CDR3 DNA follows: TGTGCCATCAAGGGCGCCTACGAGCAGTACTTC. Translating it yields CAIKGAYEQYF.

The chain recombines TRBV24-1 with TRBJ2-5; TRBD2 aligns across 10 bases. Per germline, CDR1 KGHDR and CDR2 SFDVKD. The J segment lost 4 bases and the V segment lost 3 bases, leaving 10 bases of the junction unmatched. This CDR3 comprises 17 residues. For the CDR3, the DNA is TGTGCCACCAGTGATCCTGGGCCTAGCGGGGGAGTAGAGACCCAGTACTTC. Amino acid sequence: CATSDPGPSGGVETQYF.

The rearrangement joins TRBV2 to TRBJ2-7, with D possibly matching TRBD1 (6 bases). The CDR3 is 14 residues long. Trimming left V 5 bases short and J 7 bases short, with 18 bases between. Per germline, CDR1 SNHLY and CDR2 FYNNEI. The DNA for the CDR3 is TGTGCCAGCAGTCCGACCCGGCAGGGGAGTGAGCAGTACTTC. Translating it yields CASSPTRQGSEQYF.

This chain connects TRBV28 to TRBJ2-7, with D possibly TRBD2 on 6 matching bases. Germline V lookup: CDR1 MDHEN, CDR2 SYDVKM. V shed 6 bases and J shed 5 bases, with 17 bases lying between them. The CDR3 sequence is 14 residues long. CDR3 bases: TGTGCCAGCAGCTCCCCGAGCGGGTCTAACGAGCAGTACTTC. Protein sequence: CASSSPSGSNEQYF.

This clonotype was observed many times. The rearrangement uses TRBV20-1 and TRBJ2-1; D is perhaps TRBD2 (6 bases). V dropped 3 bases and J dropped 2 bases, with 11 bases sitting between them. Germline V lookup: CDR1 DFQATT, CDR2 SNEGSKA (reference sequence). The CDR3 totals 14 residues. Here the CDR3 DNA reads TGCAGTGCTAGGCAGGGAGGCACCTACAATGAGCAGTTCTTC. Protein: CSARQGGTYNEQFF.

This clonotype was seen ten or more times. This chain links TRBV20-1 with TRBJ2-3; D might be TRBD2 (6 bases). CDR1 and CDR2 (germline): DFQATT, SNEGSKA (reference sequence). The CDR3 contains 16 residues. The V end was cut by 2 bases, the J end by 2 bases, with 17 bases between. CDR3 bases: TGCAGTGCTAGAATCCCTGACGGGGGTGACACAGATACGCAGTATTTT. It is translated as CSARIPDGGDTDTQYF.

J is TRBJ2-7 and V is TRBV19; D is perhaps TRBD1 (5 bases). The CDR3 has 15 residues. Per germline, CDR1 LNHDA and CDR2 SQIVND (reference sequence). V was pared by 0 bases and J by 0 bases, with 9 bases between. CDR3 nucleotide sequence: TGTGCCAGTAGTATAGACAGGGCTAGCTCCTACGAGCAGTACTTC. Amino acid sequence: CASSIDRASSYEQYF.

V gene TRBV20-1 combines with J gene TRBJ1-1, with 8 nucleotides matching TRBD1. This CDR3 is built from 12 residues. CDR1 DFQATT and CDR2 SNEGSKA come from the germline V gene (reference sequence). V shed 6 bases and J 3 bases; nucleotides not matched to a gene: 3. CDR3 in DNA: TGCAGTGCCACAGGGGGGGACACTGAAGCTTTCTTT. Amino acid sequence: CSATGGDTEAFF.

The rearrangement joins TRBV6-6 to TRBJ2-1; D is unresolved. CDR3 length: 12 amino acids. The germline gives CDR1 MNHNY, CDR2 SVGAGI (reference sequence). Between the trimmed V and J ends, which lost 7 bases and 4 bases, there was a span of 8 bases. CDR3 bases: TGTGCCAGCATGAATGCTTACAATGAGCAGTTCTTC. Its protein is CASMNAYNEQFF.

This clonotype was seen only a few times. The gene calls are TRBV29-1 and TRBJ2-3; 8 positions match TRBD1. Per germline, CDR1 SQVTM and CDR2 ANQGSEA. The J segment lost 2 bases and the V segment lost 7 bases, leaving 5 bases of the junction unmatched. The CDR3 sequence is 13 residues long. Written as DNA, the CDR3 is TGCAGCGCGGGGACAGGCCCCACAGATACGCAGTATTTT. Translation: CSAGTGPTDTQYF.

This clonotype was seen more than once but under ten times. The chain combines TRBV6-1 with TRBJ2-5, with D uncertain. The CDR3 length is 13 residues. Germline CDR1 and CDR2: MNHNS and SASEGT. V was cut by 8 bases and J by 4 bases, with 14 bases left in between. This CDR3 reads CASQMGPGETQYF. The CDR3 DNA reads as TGTGCCAGCCAGATGGGTCCAGGAGAGACCCAGTACTTC.

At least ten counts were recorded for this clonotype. In DNA form, the CDR3 reads TGTGCCATCAGTGCCGGACTAGGAAGCAATGAGCAGTTCTTC. This encodes CAISAGLGSNEQFF. The V gene is TRBV10-3, the J gene TRBJ2-1, with TRBD2 identical over 7 bases. This CDR3 region has 14 residues. V gave up 4 bases and J gave up 6 bases; unmatched junction bases: 6. In germline, CDR1 is ENHRY, CDR2 SYGVKD.

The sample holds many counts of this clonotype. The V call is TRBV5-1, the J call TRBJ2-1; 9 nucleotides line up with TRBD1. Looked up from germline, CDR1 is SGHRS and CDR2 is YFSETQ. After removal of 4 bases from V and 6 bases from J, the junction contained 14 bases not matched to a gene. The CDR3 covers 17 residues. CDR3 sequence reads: CASSPGQGGIARNEQFF. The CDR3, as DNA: TGCGCCAGCAGCCCGGGACAGGGAGGTATTGCCCGCAATGAGCAGTTCTTC.

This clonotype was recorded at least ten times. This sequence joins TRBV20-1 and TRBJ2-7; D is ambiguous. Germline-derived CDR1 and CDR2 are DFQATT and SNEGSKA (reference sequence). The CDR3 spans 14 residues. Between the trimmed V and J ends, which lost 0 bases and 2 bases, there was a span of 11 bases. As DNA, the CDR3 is TGCAGTGCTAGAGACTCGAGCCGGGCCTACGAGCAGTACTTC. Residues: CSARDSSRAYEQYF.

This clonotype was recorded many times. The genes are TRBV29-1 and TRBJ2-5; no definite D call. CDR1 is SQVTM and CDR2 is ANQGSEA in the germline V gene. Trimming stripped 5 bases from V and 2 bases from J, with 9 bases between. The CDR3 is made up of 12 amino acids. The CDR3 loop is CSVLSGQETQYF. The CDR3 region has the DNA TGCAGCGTTTTGTCAGGACAAGAGACCCAGTACTTC.

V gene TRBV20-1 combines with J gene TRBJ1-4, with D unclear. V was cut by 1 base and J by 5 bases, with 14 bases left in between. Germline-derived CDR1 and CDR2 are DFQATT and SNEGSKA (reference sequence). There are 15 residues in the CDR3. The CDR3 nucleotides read TGCAGTGCTAGAGGTCGGCGCGAAGTGAATGAAAAACTGTTTTTT. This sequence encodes CSARGRREVNEKLFF.

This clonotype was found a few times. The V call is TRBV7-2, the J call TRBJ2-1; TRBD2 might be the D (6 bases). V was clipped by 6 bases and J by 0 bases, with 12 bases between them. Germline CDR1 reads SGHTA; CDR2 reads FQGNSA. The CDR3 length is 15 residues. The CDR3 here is CASRYGGSSYNEQFF. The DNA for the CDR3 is TGTGCCAGCAGATACGGGGGTTCCTCCTACAATGAGCAGTTCTTC.